These T cell receptor beta chains were read from a single sample in a study of blood T cell repertoires in COVID-19. The repertoire was sequenced with immunoSEQ multiplex PCR; TCRdb's copy has only in-frame clones and lacks some. This sample has about 71,000 clones, with roughly 83% found just once. Input material: peripheral blood. These receptor sequences come from a man aged 25-45 years with COVID-19, enrolled during active disease. Each CDR3 is given without its conserved first and last residue. The order of the fields is V gene, CDR3 protein.

>TRBV5-5
ASSSRTGSFETQY
>TRBV11-3
ASSRGLGQQGTVEETQY
>TRBV10-3
AISEGQGSQPQH
>TRBV28
ASSGDSQPEQY
>TRBV13
ASSLTGTSNEQF
>TRBV5-1
ASRLQTSTDTQY
>TRBV7-2
ASGHRQGGYEQY
>TRBV7-2
ASSPDSTSLYEQY
>TRBV18
ASSPGVYQPQH
>TRBV4-1
ASSQALEGVIKPQH
>TRBV19
ASSVTGVSTEAF
>TRBV5-4
ASSPGTGNTEAF
>TRBV6-2/TRBV6-3
ASSSDREGHGYT
>TRBV4-2
ASSQAGTGQISSGNTIY
>TRBV24-1
ATSEKGPRGEQF
>TRBV4-2
ASSQDSDSGANVLT
>TRBV6-1
ASSEEQGGWVNQPQH
>TRBV5-1
ASSLKPQGSTEAF
>TRBV9
ASSAPPRGYT
>TRBV7-8
ASSSGQGTGNTIY
>TRBV2
ASSTGQGNSPLH
>TRBV2
ASSEWGQNYGYT
>TRBV7-8
ASSLTGGTEAF